The 27 T cell receptor beta chains below come from one sample, sequenced in a study. Tregs were sorted as CD4+CD25+CD127-/low cells. One entry per CDR3 protein, called by TCRdb with MiXCR from the 5' RACE reads. The sample includes a few thousand distinct CDR3 sequences, about 72% of them seen just once. What was sequenced was Tregs sorted from blood. These TCRs come from a female donor with breast cancer.

This clonotype has more than one count but fewer than ten. This chain uses TRBV4-2 with TRBJ1-2; 7 positions match TRBD1. Trimming removed 8 bases from V and 8 bases from J; junction bases left unmatched: 8. The CDR3 is made up of 12 amino acids. Germline V gene lookup returns CDR1 LGHNA and CDR2 YNFKEQ. CDR3 amino acids: CASQRDSEGYTF. As DNA, the CDR3 is TGTGCCAGCCAAAGGGACAGCGAGGGCTACACCTTC.

The chain combines TRBV6-7 with TRBJ1-2; D might be TRBD1 (5 bases). TRBV6-7 is an ORF, with its function uncertain. V lost 6 bases, J lost 5 bases, and 16 bases lay in between. This CDR3 spans 14 amino acids. CDR3 protein: CASSPGRTKYGYTF. CDR3 coding DNA: TGTGCCAGCAGCCCCGGACGGACAAAATATGGCTACACCTTC.

This clonotype was counted only a few times. This rearrangement joins TRBV29-1 to TRBJ2-1, with 9 positions matching TRBD2. J gave up 8 bases and V 4 bases, and 9 bases lay outside the gene matches. Germline lookup yields CDR1 SQVTM and CDR2 ANQGSEA. The CDR3 sequence is 14 residues long. The CDR3 DNA follows: TGCAGCGTTGTTATTAGCGGGAGTTTGGATGAGCAGTTCTTC. Residues: CSVVISGSLDEQFF.

The V and J genes are TRBV5-1 and TRBJ2-7; D ambiguous. Germline CDR1 reads SGHRS; CDR2 reads YFSETQ. This CDR3 spans 16 amino acids. Between the trimmed V and J ends, which lost 0 bases and 2 bases, there was a span of 15 bases. The CDR3, as DNA: TGCGCCAGCAGCTTGGAATGGTCAGGAAACACCTACGAGCAGTACTTC. It encodes CASSLEWSGNTYEQYF.

This clonotype was picked up a small number of times. The chain has TRBV6-5 and TRBJ2-7; either TRBD1 or TRBD2 may supply D (5 bases each). CDR3 size: 16 residues. V was clipped by 2 bases and J by 4 bases, with 18 bases between them. Germline V gene data show CDR1 as MNHEY and CDR2 as SVGAGI. CDR3 coding DNA: TGTGCCAGCAGTTACGAGGGCAGGGAATTGATATACGAGCAGTACTTC. Protein product: CASSYEGRELIYEQYF.

This clonotype was seen a few times. V is TRBV9 and J is TRBJ2-5; D is perhaps TRBD1 (6 bases). The CDR3 loop spans 13 amino acids. The ends were cut back, 3 bases at V and 4 bases at J, with 10 bases in the middle. From germline, CDR1 is SGDLS and CDR2 YYNGEE. CDR3 nucleotide sequence: TGTGCCAGCAGCGGGACAGTGGGAGAGACCCAGTACTTC. Translation gives CASSGTVGETQYF.

The chain carries TRBV7-9 and TRBJ2-2, with TRBD1 matching 9 bases. V shed 5 bases and J 2 bases; nucleotides not matched to a gene: 6. CDR1 and CDR2 from the germline V gene are SEHNR and FQNEAQ (reference sequence). The CDR3 runs 16 residues. The CDR3 protein is CASSPRTGDNTGELFF. CDR3 bases: TGTGCCAGCAGCCCCCGGACAGGGGATAACACCGGGGAGCTGTTTTTT.

This clonotype turned up a few times. The genes are TRBV6-6 and TRBJ2-2, with unresolved D. Germline assignment: CDR1 MNHNY and CDR2 SVGAGI (reference sequence). This CDR3 spans 11 amino acids. Trimming took off 3 bases at V and 7 bases at J, with 3 bases between the two ends. This CDR3 reads CASSYDGELFF. The CDR3 coding sequence is TGTGCCAGCAGTTATGACGGGGAGCTGTTTTTT.

The chain couples TRBV27 to TRBJ1-2, with D possibly TRBD1 on 6 matching bases. The germline CDR1 and CDR2 sequences are MNHEY and SMNVEV (reference sequence). This CDR3 comprises 13 residues. Trimming took off 2 bases at V and 7 bases at J, with 11 bases between the two ends. In nucleotides, the CDR3 is TGTGCCAGCAGTTTAATAGGGGGAGGTGGCTACACCTTC. Translating it yields CASSLIGGGGYTF.

The chain links TRBV20-1 to TRBJ2-1; 7 bases fit TRBD2. J was trimmed by 5 bases and V by 4 bases; bases with no gene match: 8. This CDR3 contains 14 residues. Germline CDR1 reads DFQATT; CDR2 reads SNEGSKA (reference sequence). CDR3 loop: CSAKGLVVHNEQFF. The CDR3 bases are TGCAGTGCTAAAGGACTAGTAGTGCACAATGAGCAGTTCTTC.

The V and J genes are TRBV5-1 and TRBJ2-7, with 10 positions matching TRBD1. CDR3 length equals 13 residues. The germline CDR1 and CDR2 sequences are SGHRS and YFSETQ. V lost 4 bases to trimming and J lost 6 bases; unmatched junction nucleotides: 4. As DNA, the CDR3 is TGCGCCAGCAGCACCGGACAGGGGGGCGAGCAGTACTTC. It is translated as CASSTGQGGEQYF.

The V gene is TRBV4-1, the J gene TRBJ2-7; tentative D call: TRBD2 (6 bases). The CDR3 is 17 amino acids. V dropped 0 bases and J dropped 3 bases, with 18 bases sitting between them. The germline V gene has CDR1 MGHRA and CDR2 YSYEKL. CDR3 bases: TGCGCCAGCAGCCAAGATTATATTGGTAGCGGAAACTACGAGCAGTACTTC. It encodes CASSQDYIGSGNYEQYF.

V usage is TRBV4-1 and J usage is TRBJ1-1, with a possible D match to TRBD1 (6 bases). The end of the DNA fits TRBJ2-1 better, so the J call may be wrong. CDR1 and CDR2 from the germline V gene are MGHRA and YSYEKL. The CDR3 runs 13 residues. Written as DNA, the CDR3 is TGCGCCAGCGGACAGAGCTCCTACAATGAGCAGTTCTTC. Amino acids: CASGQSSYNEQFF.

This sequence joins TRBV4-1 and TRBJ2-1; 10 nucleotides line up with TRBD2. This CDR3 is 16 amino acids long. V trimming: 2 bases; J trimming: 4 bases; junction bases outside the gene matches: 5. The germline V gene has CDR1 MGHRA and CDR2 YSYEKL. The CDR3 DNA is TGCGCCAGCAGCCAACCGACTAGCGGGCCTTACAATGAGCAGTTCTTC. Protein sequence: CASSQPTSGPYNEQFF.

The chain is built from TRBV4-1 and TRBJ2-3, with D possibly TRBD2 on 6 matching bases. Germline loops: CDR1 MGHRA, CDR2 YSYEKL. V dropped 4 bases and J dropped 0 bases, with 11 bases sitting between them. The CDR3 covers 15 residues. This CDR3 is CASSPLEGSTDTQYF. In DNA, the CDR3 is TGCGCCAGCAGCCCGCTGGAGGGTAGCACAGATACGCAGTATTTT.

DNA of the CDR3: TGCGCCAGCAGCCAAGAAGGGAGCGGGGCCACAGATACGCAGTATTTT. It translates to CASSQEGSGATDTQYF. The chain is built from TRBV4-1 and TRBJ2-3; 7 bases agree with TRBD2. This CDR3 contains 16 residues. With 0 bases clipped from V and 2 bases from J, the junction kept 5 bases outside the gene matches. In germline, CDR1 is MGHRA, CDR2 YSYEKL.

This clonotype has more than one count but fewer than ten. The rearrangement joins TRBV4-1 to TRBJ2-1, with 7 bases identical to TRBD2. This CDR3 contains 13 residues. With 0 bases clipped from V and 13 bases from J, the junction kept 6 bases outside the gene matches. The germline CDR1 and CDR2 sequences are MGHRA and YSYEKL. In DNA, the CDR3 is TGCGCCAGCAGCCAAGATGGACTAGTATCCCAGTTCTTC. It yields the protein CASSQDGLVSQFF.

The chain uses TRBV5-3 and TRBJ2-5; TRBD1 might be the D (5 bases). Being an ORF, TRBV5-3 has a function that is uncertain. The CDR3 is made up of 14 amino acids. The V gene lost 2 bases and the J gene lost 2 bases, with 10 bases spanning the gap. The CDR3 loop reads CARSFKGIQETQYF. The DNA for the CDR3 is TGTGCCAGAAGCTTTAAGGGGATACAAGAGACCCAGTACTTC.

The chain joins TRBV12-3 or TRBV12-4 to TRBJ2-1, with 10 bases matching TRBD2. The CDR3 consists of 17 residues. Trimming cost V 3 bases and J 0 bases; bases outside gene matches: 5. CDR3 loop: CASSFTSGKGSYNEQFF. CDR3 bases: TGTGCCAGCAGTTTTACTAGCGGGAAAGGCTCCTACAATGAGCAGTTCTTC.

The rearrangement links TRBV20-1 to TRBJ2-7, with a tentative D call TRBD2 (5 bases). This CDR3 has 13 residues. CDR1 is DFQATT and CDR2 is SNEGSKA in the germline V gene (reference sequence). V was pared by 3 bases and J by 1 base, with 10 bases between. The CDR3 reads CSASYRESYEQYF. The CDR3 region has the DNA TGCAGTGCTAGTTATCGGGAATCCTACGAGCAGTACTTC.

The V gene is TRBV2, the J gene TRBJ1-2; D gene ambiguous. Per the germline V gene, CDR1 is SNHLY and CDR2 is FYNNEI. The CDR3 totals 13 residues. V was pared by 3 bases and J by 6 bases, with 11 bases between. CDR3 nucleotide sequence: TGTGCCAGCAGTGACTCTGGAGTGGATGGCTACACCTTC. This translates into CASSDSGVDGYTF.

The chain is built from TRBV9 and TRBJ2-7; 9 bases fit TRBD1. From germline, CDR1 is SGDLS and CDR2 YYNGEE. The CDR3 covers 13 residues. The ends lost 0 bases at V and 6 bases at J; junction bases unmatched: 1. The CDR3 DNA sequence: TGTGCCAGCAGCGTAGGGGACAGGGTCGAGCAGTACTTC. It codes for CASSVGDRVEQYF.

The V and J genes are TRBV28 and TRBJ2-7; 7 bases match TRBD1. The J segment lost 4 bases and the V segment lost 4 bases, leaving 7 bases of the junction unmatched. The length of the CDR3 is 14 residues. CDR1 MDHEN and CDR2 SYDVKM come from the germline V gene. This CDR3 is CASSSPLQGYEQYF. CDR3 DNA sequence: TGTGCCAGCAGTTCCCCTTTACAGGGGTACGAGCAGTACTTC. Full variable domain (remainder filled in from reference TRBV28 and TRBJ2-7): DVKVTQSSRYLVKRTGEKVFLECVQDMDHENMFWYRQDPGLGLRLIYFSYDVKMKEKGDIPEGYSVSREKKERFSLILESASTNQTSMYLCASSSPLQGYEQYFGPGTRLTVT.

The chain uses TRBV4-2 and TRBJ1-1; 8 bases match TRBD1. This CDR3 has 15 amino acids. The germline gives CDR1 LGHNA, CDR2 YNFKEQ. Germline trimming cut 3 bases from V and 4 bases from J; bases unmatched to any gene: 7. This chain's CDR3 is CASSHIQGGGTEAFF. CDR3 DNA sequence: TGTGCCAGCAGCCACATACAGGGGGGAGGCACTGAAGCTTTCTTT.

The V call is TRBV24-1, the J call TRBJ2-7; perhaps TRBD2 as D (5 bases). The CDR3 runs to 13 residues. Per the germline V gene, CDR1 is KGHDR and CDR2 is SFDVKD. V was shortened by 5 bases and J by 0 bases, with 7 bases between the two germline ends. The CDR3 DNA sequence: TGTGCCACCAGTGTCAGCGGCTCCTACGAGCAGTACTTC. This gives the protein CATSVSGSYEQYF.

The sample holds a few counts of this clonotype. This CDR3 reads CASSLQWAIDEQFF. In DNA form, the CDR3 reads TGTGCCAGCAGCTTGCAGTGGGCAATCGATGAGCAGTTCTTC. The rearrangement uses TRBV5-5 and TRBJ2-1; D uncertain. The germline gives CDR1 SGHKS, CDR2 YYEKEE (reference sequence). The CDR3 consists of 14 residues. Trimming cost V 1 base and J 8 bases, with 13 bases left between them.

The gene calls are TRBV7-8 and TRBJ1-2, with unresolved D. Per the germline V gene, CDR1 is SGHVS and CDR2 is FQNEAQ. The V end was cut by 3 bases, the J end by 8 bases, with 25 bases between. There are 17 residues in the CDR3. CDR3 protein: CASSFVIAGLLKSGYTF. CDR3 DNA: TGTGCCAGCAGCTTCGTTATTGCTGGACTTTTAAAGTCGGGCTACACCTTC.